This T cell receptor beta chain was sequenced for a study of blood T cell repertoires in COVID-19. This CDR3 has 15 amino acids. CDR1 and CDR2 (germline): MGHRA, YSYEKL. V lost 5 bases to trimming and J lost 2 bases, with 16 bases between them. Authors' methods: From reference gene primer amplification, estimates of nucleated cell counts were derived. The repertoire was sequenced with immunoSEQ multiplex PCR; TCRdb's copy has only in-frame clones and lacks some. D and trimming come from the DNA, and the V and J calls and clone size come from that table. The table has approximately 380,000 clones, about 85% seen once. This clone is a singleton in its sample.

This clonotype originated in a woman aged 18-35 years with acute or convalescent COVID-19. Sequencing used peripheral blood. V is TRBV4-1 and J is TRBJ2-7, with D maybe TRBD1 (5 bases). The CDR3 here is CASSKSRDITYEQYF. The CDR3 bases are TGCGCCAGCAGCAAATCCAGGGATATTACCTACGAGCAGTACTTC.